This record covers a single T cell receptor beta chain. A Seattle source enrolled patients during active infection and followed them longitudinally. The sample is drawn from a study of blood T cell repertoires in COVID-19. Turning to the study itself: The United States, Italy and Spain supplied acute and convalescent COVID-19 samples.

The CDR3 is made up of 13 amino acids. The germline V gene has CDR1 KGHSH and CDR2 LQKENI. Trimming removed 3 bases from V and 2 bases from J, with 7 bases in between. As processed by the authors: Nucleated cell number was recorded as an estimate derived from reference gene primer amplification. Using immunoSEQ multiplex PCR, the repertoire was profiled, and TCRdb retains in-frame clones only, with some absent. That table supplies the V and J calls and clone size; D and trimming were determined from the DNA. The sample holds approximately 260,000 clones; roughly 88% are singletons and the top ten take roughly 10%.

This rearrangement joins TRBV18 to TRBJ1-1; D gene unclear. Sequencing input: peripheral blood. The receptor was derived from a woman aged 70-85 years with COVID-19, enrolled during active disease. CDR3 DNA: TGTGCCAGCTCACCCGGGATAAACACTGAAGCTTTCTTT. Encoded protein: CASSPGINTEAFF.